This TCR beta chain emerged from a study of T cells in women clearing cervical HPV infection. Study-level information: With HLA typing for only a few women, HLA confounding remains possible.

The method was immunoSEQ multiplex PCR; TCRdb's version includes in-frame clones alone and lacks a portion of them. The sample has tens of thousands of clones. The germline V gene encodes CDR1 SGHRS and CDR2 YFSETQ. CDR3 length: 14 residues. Germline trimming cut 4 bases from V and 1 base from J; bases unmatched to any gene: 3. As concerns this clone: The CDR3 end lies 3 residues beyond the end of the read and is filled in from the germline J gene.

The chain joins TRBV5-1 to TRBJ1-1, with 8 positions matching TRBD1. Sequenced: blood buffy coat. This TCR derives from a woman aged 18-70 years with a cervical HPV16 infection that either progressed to CIN3+ or cleared (not recorded which). CDR3 DNA, as far as it was read: TGCGCCAGCAGCCGGACAGGGCCGAACACTGAA. It yields the protein CASSRTGPNTE. The whole CDR3 protein is CASSRTGPNTEAFF.